The present T cell receptor (beta chain) was sequenced within a study of T cells expressing NK-cell markers. Germline CDR1 and CDR2: SGHRS and YFSETQ. The CDR3 loop spans 15 amino acids. Each CDR3 protein gets one entry in TCRdb, which reprocessed the 5' RACE reads and gives no DNA. The sample has about 390,000 distinct CDR3 sequences. The genes are TRBV5-1 and TRBJ2-1; with no DNA, the TCRdb D assignment of TRBD2 cannot be verified. Sequenced input: blood T cells: a sorted CD56 or NKG2C T cell subset, CD4+ or CD8+ T cells, or bulk PBMC T cells (not recorded which). This sequence was found in a woman between 50 and 59 years old in good health. CDR3: CASSPSSGSGNEQFF.